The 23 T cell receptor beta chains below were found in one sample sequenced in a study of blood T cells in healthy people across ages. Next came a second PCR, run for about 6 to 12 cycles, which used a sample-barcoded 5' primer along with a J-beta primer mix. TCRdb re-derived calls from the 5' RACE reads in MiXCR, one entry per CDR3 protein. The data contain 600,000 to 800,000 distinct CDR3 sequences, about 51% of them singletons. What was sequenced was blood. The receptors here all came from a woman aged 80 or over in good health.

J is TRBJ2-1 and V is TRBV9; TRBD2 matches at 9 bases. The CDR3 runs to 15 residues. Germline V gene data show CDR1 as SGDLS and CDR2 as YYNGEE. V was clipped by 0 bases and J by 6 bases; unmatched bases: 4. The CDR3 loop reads CASSVAGSGGNEQFF. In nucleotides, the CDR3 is TGTGCCAGCAGCGTAGCGGGTAGCGGGGGCAATGAGCAGTTCTTC.

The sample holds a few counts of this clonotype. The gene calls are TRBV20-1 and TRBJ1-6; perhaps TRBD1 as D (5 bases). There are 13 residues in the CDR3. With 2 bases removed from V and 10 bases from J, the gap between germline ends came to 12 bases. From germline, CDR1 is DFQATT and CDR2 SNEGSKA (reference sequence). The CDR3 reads CSARLSGPSPLHF. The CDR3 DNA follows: TGCAGTGCTAGACTTTCGGGACCCTCACCCCTCCACTTT.

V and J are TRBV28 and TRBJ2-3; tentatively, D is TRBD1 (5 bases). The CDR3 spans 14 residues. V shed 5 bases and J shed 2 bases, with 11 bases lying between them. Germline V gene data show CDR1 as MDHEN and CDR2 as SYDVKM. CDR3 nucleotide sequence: TGTGCCAGCAGTCACACAGGAGACACAGATACGCAGTATTTT. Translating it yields CASSHTGDTDTQYF.

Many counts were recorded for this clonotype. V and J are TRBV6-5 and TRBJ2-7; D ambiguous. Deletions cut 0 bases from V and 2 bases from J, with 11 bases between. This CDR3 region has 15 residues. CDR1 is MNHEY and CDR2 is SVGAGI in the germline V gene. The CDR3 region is CASSYSAAYTYEQYF. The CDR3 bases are TGTGCCAGCAGTTACTCGGCGGCCTATACCTACGAGCAGTACTTC.

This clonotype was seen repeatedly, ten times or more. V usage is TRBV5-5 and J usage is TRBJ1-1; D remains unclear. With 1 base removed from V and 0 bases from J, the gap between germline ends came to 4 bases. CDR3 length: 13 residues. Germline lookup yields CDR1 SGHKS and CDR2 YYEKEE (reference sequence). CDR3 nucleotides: TGTGCCAGCAGCTTGCTGATGAACACTGAAGCTTTCTTT. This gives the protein CASSLLMNTEAFF.

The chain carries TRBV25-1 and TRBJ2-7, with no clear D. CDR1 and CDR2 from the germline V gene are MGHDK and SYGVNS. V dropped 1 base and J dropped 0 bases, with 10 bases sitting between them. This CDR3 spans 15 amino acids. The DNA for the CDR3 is TGTGCCAGCAGTGAATCAGGTCTGAGCTCCTACGAGCAGTACTTC. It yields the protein CASSESGLSSYEQYF.

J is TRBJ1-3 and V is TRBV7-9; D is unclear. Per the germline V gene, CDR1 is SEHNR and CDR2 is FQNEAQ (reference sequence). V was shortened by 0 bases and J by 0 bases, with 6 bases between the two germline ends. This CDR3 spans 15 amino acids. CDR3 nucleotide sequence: TGTGCCAGCAGCTTAGCGGAGTACTCTGGAAACACCATATATTTT. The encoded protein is CASSLAEYSGNTIYF.

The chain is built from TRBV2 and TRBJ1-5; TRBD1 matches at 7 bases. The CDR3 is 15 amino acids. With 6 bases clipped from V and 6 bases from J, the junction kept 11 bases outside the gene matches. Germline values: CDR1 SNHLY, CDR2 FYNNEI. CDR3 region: CASSLRQGTVQPQHF. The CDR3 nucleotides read TGTGCCAGCAGCCTACGACAGGGAACGGTTCAGCCCCAGCATTTT.

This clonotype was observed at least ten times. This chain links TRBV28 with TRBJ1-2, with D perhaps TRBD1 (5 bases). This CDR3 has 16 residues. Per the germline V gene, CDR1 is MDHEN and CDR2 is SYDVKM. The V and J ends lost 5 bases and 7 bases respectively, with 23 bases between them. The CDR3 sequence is CASSLPRSGWEGGYTF. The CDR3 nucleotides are TGTGCCAGCAGTCTCCCTCGTTCAGGGTGGGAAGGTGGCTACACCTTC.

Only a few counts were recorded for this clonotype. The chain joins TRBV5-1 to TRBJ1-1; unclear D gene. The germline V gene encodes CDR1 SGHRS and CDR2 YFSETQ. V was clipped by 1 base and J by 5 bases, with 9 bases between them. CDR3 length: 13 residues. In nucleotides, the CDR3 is TGCGCCAGCAGCTTGCCCGGGTTAACTGAAGCTTTCTTT. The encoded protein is CASSLPGLTEAFF.

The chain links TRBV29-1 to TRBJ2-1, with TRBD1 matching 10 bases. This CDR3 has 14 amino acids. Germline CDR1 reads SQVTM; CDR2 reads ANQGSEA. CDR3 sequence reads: CGERDRGSYNEQFF. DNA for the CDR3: TGCGGAGAGAGGGACAGGGGCTCCTACAATGAGCAGTTCTTC.

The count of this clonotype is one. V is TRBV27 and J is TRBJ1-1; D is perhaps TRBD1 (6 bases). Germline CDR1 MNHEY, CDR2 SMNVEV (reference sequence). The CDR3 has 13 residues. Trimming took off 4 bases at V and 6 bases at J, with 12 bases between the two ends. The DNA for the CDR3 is TGTGCCAGCAGTTCCTCCAGGGGATCTGAAGCTTTCTTT. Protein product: CASSSSRGSEAFF.

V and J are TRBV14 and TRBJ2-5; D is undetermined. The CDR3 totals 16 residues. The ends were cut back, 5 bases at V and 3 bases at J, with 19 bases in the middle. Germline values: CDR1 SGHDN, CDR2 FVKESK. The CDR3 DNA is TGTGCCAGCAGCTTCGACATGGACCCTCGAAAAGAGACCCAGTACTTC. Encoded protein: CASSFDMDPRKETQYF.

The CDR3 protein is CASSLGGGSGKQFF. The CDR3 DNA follows: TGTGCCAGCAGTTTAGGAGGGGGCTCAGGGAAGCAGTTCTTC. V is TRBV12-3 or TRBV12-4 and J is TRBJ2-1; the match to TRBD1 covers 7 bases. This CDR3 has 14 residues. J was trimmed by 11 bases and V by 1 base; bases with no gene match: 8.

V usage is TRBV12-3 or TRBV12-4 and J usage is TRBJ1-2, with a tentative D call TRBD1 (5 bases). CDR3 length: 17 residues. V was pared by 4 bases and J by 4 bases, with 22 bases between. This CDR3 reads CASSSGQGPAKLYGYTF. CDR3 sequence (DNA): TGTGCCAGCAGTTCTGGCCAGGGCCCCGCCAAGCTCTATGGCTACACCTTC.

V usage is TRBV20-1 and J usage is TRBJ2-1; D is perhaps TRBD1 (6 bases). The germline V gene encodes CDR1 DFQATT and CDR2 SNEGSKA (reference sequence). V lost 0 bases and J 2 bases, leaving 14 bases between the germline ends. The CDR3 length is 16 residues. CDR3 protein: CSARDPRAGAYNEQFF. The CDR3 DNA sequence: TGCAGTGCTAGAGATCCGCGAGCAGGGGCCTACAATGAGCAGTTCTTC.

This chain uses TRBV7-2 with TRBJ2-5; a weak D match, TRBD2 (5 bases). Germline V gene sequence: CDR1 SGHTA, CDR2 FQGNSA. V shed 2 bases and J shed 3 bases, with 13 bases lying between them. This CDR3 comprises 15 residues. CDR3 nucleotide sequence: TGTGCCAGCAGCTTAACAGCGGTCCCTGAAGAGACCCAGTACTTC. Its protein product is CASSLTAVPEETQYF.

CDR3 coding DNA: TGCGCTGTCAAGGGCACCTACAATGAGCAGTTCTTC. This sequence encodes CAVKGTYNEQFF. The J gene is TRBJ2-1, the V gene TRBV10-2, with no clear D. The CDR3 runs 12 residues. Germline V gene lookup returns CDR1 WSHSY and CDR2 SAAADI.

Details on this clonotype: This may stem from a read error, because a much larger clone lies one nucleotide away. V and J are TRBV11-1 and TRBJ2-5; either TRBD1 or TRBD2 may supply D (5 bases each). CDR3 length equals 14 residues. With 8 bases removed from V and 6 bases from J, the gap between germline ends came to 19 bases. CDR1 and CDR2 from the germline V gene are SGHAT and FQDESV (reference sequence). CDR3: CASSGGRSGKTQYF. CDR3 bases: TGTGCCAGCTCTGGGGGTCGGTCTGGGAAGACCCAGTACTTC.

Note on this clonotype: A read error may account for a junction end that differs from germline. The CDR3 reads CSVSPASTYEQYF. The CDR3 nucleotides read TGCAGTGTTAGCCCAGCGTCTACCTACGAGCAATACTTC. This rearrangement joins TRBV20-1 to TRBJ2-7; D is unresolved. This CDR3 is 13 amino acids long. The germline V gene has CDR1 DFQATT and CDR2 SNEGSKA (reference sequence).

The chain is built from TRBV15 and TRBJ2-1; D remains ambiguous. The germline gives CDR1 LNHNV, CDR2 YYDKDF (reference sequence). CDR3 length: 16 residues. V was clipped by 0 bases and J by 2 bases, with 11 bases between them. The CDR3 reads CATSRDVPHTYNEQFF. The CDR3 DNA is TGTGCCACCAGCAGAGATGTGCCACACACCTACAATGAGCAGTTCTTC.

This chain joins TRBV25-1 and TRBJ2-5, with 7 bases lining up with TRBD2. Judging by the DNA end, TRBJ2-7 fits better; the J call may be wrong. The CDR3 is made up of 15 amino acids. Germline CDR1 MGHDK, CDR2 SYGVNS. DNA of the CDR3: TGTGCCAGCAGTGAACGGGCTAGCGGATCCTACGAGCAGTACTTC. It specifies CASSERASGSYEQYF.

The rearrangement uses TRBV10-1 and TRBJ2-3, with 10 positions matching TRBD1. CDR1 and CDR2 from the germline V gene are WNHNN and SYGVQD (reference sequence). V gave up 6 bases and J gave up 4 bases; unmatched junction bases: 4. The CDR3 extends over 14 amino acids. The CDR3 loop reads CASSQGTGADTQYF. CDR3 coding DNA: TGCGCCAGCAGCCAGGGGACAGGGGCAGATACGCAGTATTTT.